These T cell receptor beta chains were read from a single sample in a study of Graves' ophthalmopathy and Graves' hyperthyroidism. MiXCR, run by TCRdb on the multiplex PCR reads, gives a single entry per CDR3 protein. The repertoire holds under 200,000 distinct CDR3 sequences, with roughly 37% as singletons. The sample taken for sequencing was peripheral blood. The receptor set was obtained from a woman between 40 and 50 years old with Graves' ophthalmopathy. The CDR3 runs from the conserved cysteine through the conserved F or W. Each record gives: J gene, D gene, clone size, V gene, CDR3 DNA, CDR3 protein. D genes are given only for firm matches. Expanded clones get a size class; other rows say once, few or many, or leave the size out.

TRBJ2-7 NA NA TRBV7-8 TGTGCCAGCAGCTTAGTGGGGACACTCTCCTACGAGCAGTACTTC CASSLVGTLSYEQYF
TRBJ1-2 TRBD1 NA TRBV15 TGTGCCACCAGCACTGGGACAGGGTTTGGCTACACCTTC CATSTGTGFGYTF
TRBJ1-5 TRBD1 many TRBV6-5 TGTGCCAGCAGTTACACAGGGGGACGGCTTGTTCAGCCCCAGCATTTT CASSYTGGRLVQPQHF
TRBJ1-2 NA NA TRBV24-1 TGTGCCACCAGTGGCCCCTCTGGCTACACCTTC CATSGPSGYTF
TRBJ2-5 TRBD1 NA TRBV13 TGTGCCAGCAGCACGGACAGGGAGGAGACCCAGTACTTC CASSTDREETQYF
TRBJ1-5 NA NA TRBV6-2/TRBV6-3 TGTGCCAGCAGCAGCGACAAGGTCAATCAGCCCCAGCATTTT CASSSDKVNQPQHF
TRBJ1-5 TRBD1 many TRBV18 TGTGCCAGCTCTTCCGGGACAGGGGTTCAGCCCCAGCATTTT CASSSGTGVQPQHF
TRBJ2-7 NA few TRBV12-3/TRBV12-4 TGTGCCAGCAAGGTTCACCGACCTGGAGGTTGTTTTTGGCAGTACTTC CASKVHRPGGCFWQYF
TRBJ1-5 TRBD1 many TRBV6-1 TGTGCCAGCAGTGATTATGGGACAGGGGGGAAGTATAGCAATCAGCCCCAGCATTTT CASSDYGTGGKYSNQPQHF
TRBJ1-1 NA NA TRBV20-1 TGCAGTGAACACCAGGGGACCATGAACACTGAAGCTTTCTTT CSEHQGTMNTEAFF
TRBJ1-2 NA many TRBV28 TGTGCCAGCAGCCCCAGACGAGAGGCTGGCTACACCTTC CASSPRREAGYTF
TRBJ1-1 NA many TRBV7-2 TGTGCCAGCAGCTCGATGCAAGGGGGGAAAGCTTTCTTT CASSSMQGGKAFF
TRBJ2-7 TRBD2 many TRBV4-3 TGCGCCAGCAGCCAAGATTTAGTCGTAGCGGGAGACCCCTACGAGCAGTACTTC CASSQDLVVAGDPYEQYF
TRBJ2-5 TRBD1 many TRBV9 TGTGCCAGCAGCCTCGGACAGGGGGCGTTCGAGACCCAGTACTTC CASSLGQGAFETQYF
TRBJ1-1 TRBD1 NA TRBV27 TGTGCCAGCAGTGAGTGGACAGGGAGGGTACGGGCTGAAGCTTTCTTT CASSEWTGRVRAEAFF
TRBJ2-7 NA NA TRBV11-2 TGTGCCAGCAGTTCCCACCTACCGGGAGCCTACGAGCAGTACTTC CASSSHLPGAYEQYF
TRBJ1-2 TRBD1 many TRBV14 TGTGCCAGCAGCCAATCGACAGGGCAGAACTATGGCTACACCTTC CASSQSTGQNYGYTF
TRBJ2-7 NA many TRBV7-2 TGTGCCAGCAGCTTAATGGCGCGGGCCGGAACCTACGAGCAGTACTTC CASSLMARAGTYEQYF
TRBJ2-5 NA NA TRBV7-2 TGTGCCAGCAGCCAACGGAGGGGGCCGTACCAAGAGACCCAGTACTTC CASSQRRGPYQETQYF
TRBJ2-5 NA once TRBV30 TGTGCCTGGAGTGTACCTCCTCGGGGGATCGAGACCCAGTACTTC CAWSVPPRGIETQYF
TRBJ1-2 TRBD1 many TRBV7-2 TGTGCCAGCAGCTTAACTTACAGGGGGTATGGCTACACCTTC CASSLTYRGYGYTF
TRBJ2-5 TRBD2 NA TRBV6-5 TGTGCCAGCAGTTCTCAGACTAGCGGGGGGGAAGAGACCCAGTACTTC CASSSQTSGGEETQYF
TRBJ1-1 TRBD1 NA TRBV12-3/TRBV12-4 TGTGCCAGCACCATCGGACAGGCCCCTGGGTCCCGGAACACTGAAGCTTTCTTT CASTIGQAPGSRNTEAFF
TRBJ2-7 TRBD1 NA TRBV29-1 TGCAGCGCCCTGGGACAGAGCTACGAACAGTACTTC CSALGQSYEQYF
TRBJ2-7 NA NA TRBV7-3 TGTGCCAGCAGCTTAGTCGGCGGGGCGAGCGAGCAGTACTTC CASSLVGGASEQYF
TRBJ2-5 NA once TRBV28 TGTGCCAGCAGGGCTCGAGGGGACACGACCTCTCCATGGAATGAGACCCAGTACTTC CASRARGDTTSPWNETQYF
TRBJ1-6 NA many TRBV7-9 TGTGCCAGCAGCCTCTCGGGGGGAAAACCCCTCCACTTT CASSLSGGKPLHF
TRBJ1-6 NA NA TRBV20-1 TGCAGTGCCGGCGGCGAGGCCGTCAATTCACCCCTCCACTTT CSAGGEAVNSPLHF
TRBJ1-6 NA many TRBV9 TGTGCCAGCAGCGTAGCAGGCGATTTTAGTTCACCCCTCCACTTT CASSVAGDFSSPLHF
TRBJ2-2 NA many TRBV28 TGTGCCAGCAGTTTACCAGCACCCGAGGAGTCCGGGGAGCTGTTTTTT CASSLPAPEESGELFF
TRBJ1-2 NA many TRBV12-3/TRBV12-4 TGTGCCAGCAGTTTGTCCATCCTCTATGGCTACACCTTC CASSLSILYGYTF
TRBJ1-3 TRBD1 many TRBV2 TGTGCCAGCGGTGGACAGGGCGACGGAAACACCATATATTTT CASGGQGDGNTIYF
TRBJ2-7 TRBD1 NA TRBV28 TGTGCCAGCAGCCAAGGGGGCACTGGATACGAGCAGTACTTC CASSQGGTGYEQYF
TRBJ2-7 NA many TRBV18 TGTGCCACGGGCGAGGGGATCCGCTACGAGCAGTACTTC CATGEGIRYEQYF
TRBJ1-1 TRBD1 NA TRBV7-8 TGTGCCAGCAGCTTAGCCAGGGGGACTGAAGCTTTCTTT CASSLARGTEAFF
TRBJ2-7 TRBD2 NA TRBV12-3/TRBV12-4 TGTGCCAGCAGTCCAGTCGGACTAGCGGGAGGGACCCCCCGGGCGCAGTACTTC CASSPVGLAGGTPRAQYF
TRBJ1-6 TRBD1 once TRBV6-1 TGTGCCAGCAGTTTGGACAGGGCTTCACCCCTCCACTTT CASSLDRASPLHF
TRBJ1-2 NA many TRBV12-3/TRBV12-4 TGTGCCAGCAGTTTGGGGTCAGGGCTGAAGGGCTACACCTTC CASSLGSGLKGYTF
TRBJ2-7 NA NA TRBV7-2 TGTGCCAGCAGCTTAGTTCTCGGGTACGAGCAGTACTTC CASSLVLGYEQYF
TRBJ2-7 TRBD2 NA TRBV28 TGTGCCAGCAGCCTAGCGGAGAGGATCTACGAGCAGTACTTC CASSLAERIYEQYF
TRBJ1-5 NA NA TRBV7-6 TGTGCCAGCAGCTTACTTGGGCATCAGCCCCAGCATTTT CASSLLGHQPQHF
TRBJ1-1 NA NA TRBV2 TGTGCCAGCAGGAGGGGGAGGGAAACTGAAGCTTTCTTT CASRRGRETEAFF
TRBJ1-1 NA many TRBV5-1 TGCGCCAGCAGCTTGCTGCCACGGGGCACTGAAGCTTTCTTT CASSLLPRGTEAFF
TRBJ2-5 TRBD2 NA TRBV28 TGTGCCAGCGTGGAGGAACTAGCGGTGTACCAAGAGACCCAGTACTTC CASVEELAVYQETQYF
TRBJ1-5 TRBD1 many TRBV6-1 TGTGCCAGCAGCCCGGGACAGGGACACAATCGGCCCCAGCATTTT CASSPGQGHNRPQHF
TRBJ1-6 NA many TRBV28 TGTGCCAGCAGTCCGCGGACAGTCTATAATTCACCCCTCCACTTT CASSPRTVYNSPLHF
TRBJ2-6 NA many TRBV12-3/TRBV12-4 TGTGCCAGCAGCAAGGACCCCACCTCTGGGGCCAACGTCCTGACTTTC CASSKDPTSGANVLTF
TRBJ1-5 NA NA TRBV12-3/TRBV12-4 TGTGCCAGCAGTTACTCAATGGGGTCGGCAAATCAGCCCCAGCATTTT CASSYSMGSANQPQHF